The next 7 T cell receptor beta chains were all read from a single sample in a study of blood T cell repertoires in COVID-19. Assay: immunoSEQ multiplex PCR; the TCRdb copy retains only in-frame clones and omits some. The sample lists 250,000 to 350,000 clones; more than 65% were seen once. Sequenced: peripheral blood. Every receptor here comes from a person between 70 and 80 years old with COVID-19, enrolled during active disease.

This clone was recorded once. The V call is TRBV24-1, the J call TRBJ2-2; 7 bases align to TRBD1. Germline lookup yields CDR1 KGHDR and CDR2 SFDVKD. The CDR3 runs 15 residues. The J segment lost 1 base and the V segment lost 5 bases, leaving 3 bases of the junction unmatched. The CDR3, as DNA: TGTGCCACCAGTGCTTGGACAGGGAACACCGGGGAGCTGTTTTTT. This gives the protein CATSAWTGNTGELFF.

V gene TRBV28 combines with J gene TRBJ2-7; tentatively, D is TRBD2 (6 bases). The CDR3 has 15 amino acids. Trimming took off 8 bases at V and 0 bases at J, with 17 bases between the two ends. CDR1 is MDHEN, CDR2 SYDVKM, per germline. The CDR3 here is CASLTSGLNSYEQYF. The CDR3 DNA is TGTGCCAGCCTGACTTCGGGACTGAACTCCTACGAGCAGTACTTC.

The chain carries TRBV5-1 and TRBJ2-7; possibly TRBD1 for D (5 bases). Germline-derived CDR1 and CDR2 are SGHRS and YFSETQ. Trimming took 2 bases from V and 7 from J, leaving 16 bases between them. There are 14 residues in the CDR3. In DNA form, the CDR3 reads TGCGCCAGCAGCTTAGGACACTCCGCCTGGGAGCAGTACTTC. This codes for CASSLGHSAWEQYF. Using reference TRBV5-1 and TRBJ2-7 for the parts outside the CDR3, the full variable domain is KAGVTQTPRYLIKTRGQQVTLSCSPISGHRSVSWYQQTPGQGLQFLFEYFSETQRNKGNFPGRFSGRQFSNSRSEMNVSTLELGDSALYLCASSLGHSAWEQYFGPGTRLTVT.

V and J are TRBV30 and TRBJ1-2; D not certain. Trimming pared 0 bases from V and 2 bases from J, leaving 10 bases between. The CDR3 has 14 residues. Germline CDR1 GTSNPN, CDR2 SVGIG (reference sequence). The CDR3 DNA reads as TGTGCCTGGAGTGTACGCGGGAAGAACTATGGCTACACCTTC. Residues: CAWSVRGKNYGYTF. Full variable domain (outside the CDR3, taken from reference TRBV30 and TRBJ1-2): SQTIHQWPATLVQPVGSPLSLECTVEGTSNPNLYWYRQAAGRGLQLLFYSVGIGQISSEVPQNLSASRPQDRQFILSSKKLLLSDSGFYLCAWSVRGKNYGYTFGSGTRLTVV.

The chain couples TRBV7-9 to TRBJ2-1; D may be TRBD2 (6 bases). The ends were cut back, 1 base at V and 8 bases at J, with 12 bases in the middle. The CDR3 length is 14 residues. The germline CDR1 and CDR2 sequences are SEHNR and FQNEAQ (reference sequence). This CDR3 reads CASSLGGLIHEQFF. CDR3 DNA: TGTGCCAGCAGCTTAGGAGGACTAATCCATGAGCAGTTCTTC.

The CDR3 region is CASSGPRDRAYGYTF. The CDR3 DNA reads TGTGCCAGCAGCGGCCCGAGGGACAGGGCCTATGGCTACACCTTC. The rearrangement joins TRBV7-8 to TRBJ1-2; 9 nucleotides line up with TRBD1. The junction had 8 bases not matched to a gene; V was cut back by 5 bases and J by 4 bases. This CDR3 has 15 amino acids. The V gene's germline CDR1 is SGHVS and CDR2 FQNEAQ.

In the case of this clone: Other DNA sequences from this sample encode an identical CDR3 as well. The chain combines TRBV6-5 with TRBJ1-5; TRBD1 agrees at 10 bases. Germline V CDR1 and CDR2: MNHEY, SVGAGI. Losses at the gene ends were 6 bases for V and 3 bases for J; bases not matched to a gene: 2. The CDR3 contains 14 residues. The CDR3 DNA follows: TGTGCCAGCAGAGGGACAGGGGCCAATCAGCCCCAGCATTTT. Protein: CASRGTGANQPQHF.